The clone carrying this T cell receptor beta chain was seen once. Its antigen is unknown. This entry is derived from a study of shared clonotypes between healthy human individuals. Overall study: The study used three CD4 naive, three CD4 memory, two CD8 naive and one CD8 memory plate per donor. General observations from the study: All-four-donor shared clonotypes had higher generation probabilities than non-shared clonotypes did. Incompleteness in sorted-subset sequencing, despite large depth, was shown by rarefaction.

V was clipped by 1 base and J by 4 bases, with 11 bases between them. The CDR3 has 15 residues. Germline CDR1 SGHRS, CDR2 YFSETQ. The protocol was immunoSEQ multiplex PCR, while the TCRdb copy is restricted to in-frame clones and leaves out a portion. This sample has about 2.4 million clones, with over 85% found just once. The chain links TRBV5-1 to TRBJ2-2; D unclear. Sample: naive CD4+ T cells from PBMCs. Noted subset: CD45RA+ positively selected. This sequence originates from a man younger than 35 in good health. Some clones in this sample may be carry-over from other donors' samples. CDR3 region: CASSLLSRSTGELFF. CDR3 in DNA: TGCGCCAGCAGCTTGCTTTCCAGAAGCACCGGGGAGCTGTTTTTT. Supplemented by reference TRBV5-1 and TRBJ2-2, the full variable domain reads KAGVTQTPRYLIKTRGQQVTLSCSPISGHRSVSWYQQTPGQGLQFLFEYFSETQRNKGNFPGRFSGRQFSNSRSEMNVSTLELGDSALYLCASSLLSRSTGELFFGEGSRLTVL.